Each of the 21 T cell receptor beta chains below was sequenced from the same sample in a study of breast tumors, draining lymph nodes, adjacent tissues. TCRdb redid the calling of the multiplex PCR reads with MiXCR, one entry per CDR3 protein. Of roughly 70,000 distinct CDR3 sequences listed, roughly 40% were seen once; the top ten hold almost 8.5%. The sequenced material came from breast tumor tissue. The source of these receptors is a female donor with breast cancer. Some clones in this sample may be carry-over from other donors' samples.

This clonotype was detected ten times or more. The J gene is TRBJ2-1, the V gene TRBV7-2; 9 bases map to TRBD2. Germline values: CDR1 SGHTA, CDR2 FQGNSA. This CDR3 comprises 15 residues. The J segment lost 8 bases and the V segment lost 5 bases, leaving 10 bases of the junction unmatched. The CDR3 sequence: CASSDQRGASDEQFF. CDR3 nucleotide sequence: TGTGCCAGCAGCGACCAGCGGGGGGCATCAGATGAGCAGTTCTTC.

Of note for this clonotype: Given the absence of the conserved phenylalanine or tryptophan at the CDR3 end, a read error is likely. The limits of the CDR3 on the DNA are not certain, so only TCRdb's listed CDR3 is given. This sequence joins TRBV24-1 and TRBJ1-6; the table calls TRBD1, which could not be checked here. CDR1 is KGHDR and CDR2 is SFDVKD in the germline V gene. A total of 9 residues make up the CDR3, ends included. CDR3 protein: CATSDPGSS.

The table lists this clonotype with many counts. The V call is TRBV27, the J call TRBJ2-7; no reliable D call. The CDR3 is 13 residues long. The germline CDR1 and CDR2 sequences are MNHEY and SMNVEV (reference sequence). V dropped 5 bases and J dropped 0 bases, with 8 bases sitting between them. The CDR3 is CASSNFNSYEQYF. The CDR3 coding sequence is TGTGCCAGCAGTAACTTTAACTCCTACGAGCAGTACTTC.

The V and J genes are TRBV6-1 and TRBJ1-5; no firm D call. Germline values: CDR1 MNHNS, CDR2 SASEGT. The ends were cut back, 5 bases at V and 11 bases at J, with 22 bases in the middle. The CDR3 contains 15 residues. The CDR3 nucleotides read TGTGCCAGCAGTTACTCGCAGTATTGGGGAGAGACCCAGCATTTT. Protein: CASSYSQYWGETQHF.

This clonotype was recorded many times. The chain carries TRBV7-9 and TRBJ2-7; unclear D gene. CDR3 size: 12 residues. The V gene's germline CDR1 is SEHNR and CDR2 FQNEAQ (reference sequence). V was trimmed by 4 bases and J by 1 base, leaving 5 bases between them. The CDR3 is CASSSFSYEQYF. The CDR3 DNA sequence: TGTGCCAGCAGCTCCTTTTCCTACGAGCAGTACTTC.

The rearrangement joins TRBV20-1 to TRBJ1-2, with 7 positions matching TRBD1. Germline V gene sequence: CDR1 DFQATT, CDR2 SNEGSKA (reference sequence). Trimming at V came to 1 base and at J to 3 bases, leaving 2 bases not matched to a gene. This CDR3 is 13 amino acids long. The CDR3 spells CSARVDRHYGYTF. The DNA for the CDR3 is TGCAGTGCTAGAGTGGACAGGCACTATGGCTACACCTTC.

Note on this clonotype: This sequence may be a read error, since a much larger clone differs from it by one base. V gene TRBV18 combines with J gene TRBJ1-2; D not resolved. This CDR3 has 13 residues. Germline CDR1 is KGHSH and CDR2 is LQKENI. Trimming stripped 2 bases from V and 8 bases from J, with 12 bases between. The CDR3 coding sequence is TGTGCCAGCTCACCAGGCAACTTCGAGGGCTACACCTTC. Its translation is CASSPGNFEGYTF.

The chain uses TRBV20-1 and TRBJ2-5; TRBD2 matches at 10 bases. Germline V gene data show CDR1 as DFQATT and CDR2 as SNEGSKA (reference sequence). This CDR3 is 15 amino acids long. V lost 3 bases to trimming and J lost 5 bases; unmatched junction nucleotides: 9. The DNA of the CDR3 is TGCAGTGCTAGTCCCAGCGGGAGGGCCGGGGAGACCCAGTACTTC. Its protein product is CSASPSGRAGETQYF.

This clonotype was recorded a few times. V usage is TRBV6-2 or TRBV6-3 and J usage is TRBJ2-1, with 12 bases matching TRBD1. Trimming took 5 bases from V and 10 from J; bases not matched to a gene: 9. This CDR3 is 15 amino acids long. The germline gives CDR1 MNHEY, CDR2 SVGEGT. The CDR3 DNA is TGTGCCAGCAGTCCCCCGGGACAGGGGGCGGGGGAGCAGTTCTTC. This gives the protein CASSPPGQGAGEQFF.

This clonotype has at least ten counts. The chain couples TRBV2 to TRBJ2-2; TRBD2 matches at 7 bases. The germline CDR1 and CDR2 sequences are SNHLY and FYNNEI. The CDR3 consists of 16 residues. The V gene end was trimmed by 1 base and the J gene end by 3 bases; junction bases not matched to a gene: 5. CDR3 protein: CASSEVGRGYTGELFF. As DNA, the CDR3 is TGTGCCAGCAGTGAAGTTGGGCGGGGGTACACCGGGGAGCTGTTTTTT.

This clonotype showed up many times. The chain links TRBV10-3 to TRBJ2-7; the match to TRBD2 covers 7 bases. The CDR3 extends over 16 amino acids. Germline V lookup: CDR1 ENHRY, CDR2 SYGVKD. The ends lost 2 bases at V and 6 bases at J; junction bases unmatched: 13. The CDR3 loop reads CAISETWDYRLGEQYF. The CDR3 DNA reads as TGTGCCATCAGTGAGACGTGGGACTACCGTCTCGGCGAGCAGTACTTC.

This clonotype was recorded only once. V and J are TRBV9 and TRBJ2-2; 15 bases are a match to TRBD2. CDR1 is SGDLS and CDR2 is YYNGEE in the germline V gene. The length of the CDR3 is 17 residues. Unmatched junction bases numbered 5, after V lost 3 bases and J lost 5 bases. The CDR3 spells CASSEGTSGRLTGELFF. The CDR3, as DNA: TGTGCCAGCAGCGAGGGGACTAGCGGGAGGTTAACCGGGGAGCTGTTTTTT. Drawing the rest from reference TRBV9 and TRBJ2-2, the complete variable domain is DSGVTQTPKHLITATGQRVTLRCSPRSGDLSVYWYQQSLDQGLQFLIQYYNGEERAKGNILERFSAQQFPDLHSELNLSSLELGDSALYFCASSEGTSGRLTGELFFGEGSRLTVL.

This chain uses TRBV7-9 with TRBJ2-7, with unresolved D. The J call may be mistaken, given a closer DNA end match to TRBJ2-1. CDR3 size: 12 residues. Looked up from germline, CDR1 is SEHNR and CDR2 is FQNEAQ (reference sequence). CDR3 region: CASSSRWGEQFF. The DNA of the CDR3 is TGTGCCAGCAGCTCCAGGTGGGGTGAGCAGTTCTTC.

The CDR3, as DNA: TGTGCCAGCAGCTTAGAGACCCGCACAGATACGCAGTATTTT. As protein: CASSLETRTDTQYF. The V call is TRBV7-9, the J call TRBJ2-3; no clear D gene. Per germline, CDR1 SEHNR and CDR2 FQNEAQ (reference sequence). This CDR3 spans 14 amino acids. Deletions cut 1 base from V and 1 base from J, with 6 bases between.

Sample share makes this clonotype medium-sized. The chain uses TRBV12-3 or TRBV12-4 and TRBJ2-3; 12 positions match TRBD2. V gave up 8 bases and J gave up 2 bases; unmatched junction bases: 2. CDR3 size: 14 residues. This CDR3 is CASGLAGTTDTQYF. The DNA of the CDR3 is TGTGCCAGCGGACTAGCGGGAACCACAGATACGCAGTATTTT.

The sample holds many counts of this clonotype. This rearrangement joins TRBV6-1 to TRBJ1-6; D perhaps matches TRBD1 (5 bases). The CDR3 has 16 amino acids. V lost 1 base, J lost 3 bases, and 10 bases lay in between. Looked up from germline, CDR1 is MNHNS and CDR2 is SASEGT. The CDR3 DNA follows: TGTGCCAGCAGTGAAGAGACAGAAATCTATAATTCACCCCTCCACTTT. It is translated as CASSEETEIYNSPLHF.

This clonotype was seen ten or more times. The chain carries TRBV29-1 and TRBJ1-4, with D tentatively TRBD1 (5 bases). V was cut by 3 bases and J by 5 bases, with 7 bases left in between. The CDR3 covers 12 residues. CDR1 and CDR2 from the germline V gene are SQVTM and ANQGSEA. The chain's CDR3 is CSVDGANEKLFF. The DNA for the CDR3 is TGCAGCGTTGACGGGGCCAATGAAAAACTGTTTTTT.

V usage is TRBV12-3 or TRBV12-4 and J usage is TRBJ2-3, with 15 bases matching TRBD2. There are 18 residues in the CDR3. J lost 5 bases, V lost 4 bases, and 10 bases had no gene match. CDR3 nucleotide sequence: TGTGCCAGCAGTTCCACCGGACTAGCGGGGGGGCCTGAAGATACGCAGTATTTT. Translation gives CASSSTGLAGGPEDTQYF.

The sample holds many counts of this clonotype. The chain couples TRBV12-3 or TRBV12-4 to TRBJ2-7; D is unresolved. V was trimmed by 1 base and J by 6 bases, leaving 13 bases between them. The CDR3 totals 14 residues. The CDR3, as DNA: TGTGCCAGCAGTTTAGGTCATCAATCCCTCGAGCAGTACTTC. Protein sequence: CASSLGHQSLEQYF.

Details on this clonotype: This CDR3 fails to terminate in the conserved phenylalanine or tryptophan, so it likely reflects a read error. The chain recombines TRBV19 with TRBJ1-2, with D tentatively TRBD1 (6 bases). CDR1 and CDR2 from the germline V gene are LNHDA and SQIVND (reference sequence). The length of the CDR3 is 12 residues. Trimming cost V 5 bases and J 6 bases, with 10 bases left between them. As DNA, the CDR3 is TGTGCCAGTAGTGTGGGGGCTCATGGCTACACCCTC. Translated: CASSVGAHGYTL.

This clonotype was counted ten times or more. A read error may be the cause here, since a much bigger clone is one base away. The rearrangement uses TRBV6-1 and TRBJ1-2; 10 nucleotides agree with TRBD1. CDR1 is MNHNS, CDR2 SASEGT, per germline. The CDR3 is 16 residues long. With 5 bases clipped from V and 6 bases from J, the junction kept 12 bases outside the gene matches. CDR3 protein: CASSHARGQGRNGYTF. The DNA for the CDR3 is TGTGCCAGCAGTCATGCTAGGGGACAGGGGAGGAATGGCTACACCTTC.